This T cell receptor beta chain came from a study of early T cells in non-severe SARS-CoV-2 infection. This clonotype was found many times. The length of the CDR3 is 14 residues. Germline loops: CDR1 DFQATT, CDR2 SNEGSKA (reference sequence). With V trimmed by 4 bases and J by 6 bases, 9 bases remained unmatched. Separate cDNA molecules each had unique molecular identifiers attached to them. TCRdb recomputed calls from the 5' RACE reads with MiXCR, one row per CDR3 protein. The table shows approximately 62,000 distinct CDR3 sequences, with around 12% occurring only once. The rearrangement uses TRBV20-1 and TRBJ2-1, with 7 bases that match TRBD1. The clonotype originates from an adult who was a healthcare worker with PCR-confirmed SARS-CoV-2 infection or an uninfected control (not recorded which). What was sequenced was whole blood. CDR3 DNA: TGCAGTGCTAAACAGGGGCGGATAAGCAATGAGCAGTTCTTC. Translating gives CSAKQGRISNEQFF.